This is a list of T cell receptor beta chains from one sample in a study of T cells in Graves' hyperthyroidism and ophthalmopathy. Each CDR3 protein is one row after TCRdb ran MiXCR on the multiplex PCR reads. The table lists fewer than 500,000 distinct CDR3 sequences, about 13% of them singletons. The specimen was blood. These receptors all stem from a man aged 25-45 years with Graves' hyperthyroidism that later progressed to Graves' ophthalmopathy. The CDR3 runs from the conserved cysteine through the conserved F or W. A D gene is named only where the DNA matches it firmly. Clone sizes are given selectively: once, few, many, or a class where the clone is expanded.

>TRBJ2-7|TRBV10-3|few|TRBD1
TGTGCCATCAGGCCCGGACAGGGACGCGACGAGCAGTACTTC
CAIRPGQGRDEQYF
>TRBJ1-1|TRBV7-2|few|NA
TGTGCCAGCAGCTTAGTGGGGGGGGGTATGAACACTGAAGCTTTCTTT
CASSLVGGGMNTEAFF
>TRBJ1-1|TRBV6-2/TRBV6-3|many|NA
TGTGCCAGCATCCAGGCCGGGACGAAAGCTTTCTTT
CASIQAGTKAFF
>TRBJ2-7|TRBV14|few|NA
TGTGCCAGCAGCCAAGGTTTATCGAGCGAGCAGTACTTC
CASSQGLSSEQYF
>TRBJ2-7|TRBV2|many|NA
TGTGCCAGCAGAGACAATTACTACGAGCAGTACTTC
CASRDNYYEQYF
>TRBJ2-5|TRBV11-1|many|NA
TGTGCCAGCAGCTCACAGGGGAGGGAGACCCAGTACTTC
CASSSQGRETQYF
>TRBJ1-4|TRBV14|many|NA
TGTGCCAGCAGCCAAGGGGCCTATGAAAAACTGTTTTTT
CASSQGAYEKLFF
>TRBJ2-1|TRBV6-2/TRBV6-3|many|NA
TGTGCCAGCAGTGCCAGGGAGGTCTACAATGAGCAGTTCTTC
CASSAREVYNEQFF
>TRBJ2-2|TRBV20-1|many|NA
TGCAGTGCTAGTACTTATTCTACCGGGGAGCTGTTTTTT
CSASTYSTGELFF
>TRBJ1-5|TRBV7-2|many|TRBD1
TGTGCCAGCAGCTTATATGCGGGACAGGGCAATCAGCCCCAGCATTTT
CASSLYAGQGNQPQHF
>TRBJ2-2|TRBV6-5|NA|TRBD1
TGTGCCAGCAGTTTGACAGGGGGCCACACCGGGGAGCTGTTTTTT
CASSLTGGHTGELFF
>TRBJ2-4|TRBV6-1|NA|NA
TGTGCCAGCAGTGTCCGGCTAGCCAAAAACATTCAGTACTTC
CASSVRLAKNIQYF
>TRBJ2-7|TRBV10-3|many|TRBD2
TGTGCCATCAGTGAATTTAGCGGGGGCAGTTACGAGCAGTACTTC
CAISEFSGGSYEQYF
>TRBJ1-1|TRBV20-1|NA|TRBD1
TGCAGTGCTAGAGACGGGACAGAGAACACTGAAGCTTTCTTT
CSARDGTENTEAFF
>TRBJ2-7|TRBV7-9|many|NA
TGTGCCAGCAGCAGTACCCTCTACGAGCAGTACTTC
CASSSTLYEQYF
>TRBJ1-1|TRBV29-1|few|NA
TGCAGCGTTGGGTTGGACACTGAAGCTTTCTTT
CSVGLDTEAFF
>TRBJ2-3|TRBV11-2|NA|NA
TGTGCCAGCAGCTTAGTGCGGGGTTCTAGCACAGATACGCAGTATTTT
CASSLVRGSSTDTQYF
>TRBJ1-1|TRBV11-3|many|TRBD1
TGTGCCAGCAGCTTAGAACAGGGGGGACGGATGAACACTGAAGCTTTCTTT
CASSLEQGGRMNTEAFF
>TRBJ1-4|TRBV7-2|NA|NA
TGTGCCAGCAGCCAATGGGATGGTGAAAAACTGTTTTTT
CASSQWDGEKLFF
>TRBJ2-7|TRBV27|many|NA
TGTGCCAGCAGTTTCTCAAGGTGGGGGTCCTACGAGCAGTACTTC
CASSFSRWGSYEQYF
>TRBJ2-5|TRBV11-2|few|NA
TGTGCCAGCAGCTTTTTAGGGGCCCAAGAGACCCAGTACTTC
CASSFLGAQETQYF
>TRBJ2-3|TRBV4-1|NA|TRBD2
TGCGCCAGCAGCCAAGATTGGGGACTAGCGGGGGACCCAGATACGCAGTATTTT
CASSQDWGLAGDPDTQYF
>TRBJ1-4|TRBV7-9|many|NA
TGTGCCAGCAGCATCAGGACAAATGGGCATGAAAAACTGTTTTTT
CASSIRTNGHEKLFF
>TRBJ2-1|TRBV3-1|few|TRBD1
TGTGCCAGCAGCCCCCACCACAGGGGGCGAGGCAATGAGCAGTTCTTC
CASSPHHRGRGNEQFF
>TRBJ1-5|TRBV12-3/TRBV12-4|many|TRBD1
TGTGCCAGCACCTTTGGGGACAGGAATCAGCCCCAGCATTTT
CASTFGDRNQPQHF
>TRBJ2-7|TRBV6-1|NA|NA
TGTGCCAGCAGTGAAGGCCCGGGCAGCTCCTACGAGCAGTACTTC
CASSEGPGSSYEQYF
>TRBJ2-1|TRBV6-1|few|TRBD1
TGTGCCAGCAGTTTCGGACAGGGGGTTTACAATGAGCAGTTCTTC
CASSFGQGVYNEQFF
>TRBJ2-3|TRBV3-1|NA|NA
TGTGCCAGCAGCCAAACCAGGGAAGTGCGCACAGATACGCAGTATTTT
CASSQTREVRTDTQYF
>TRBJ1-2|TRBV20-1|many|TRBD1
TGCAGTGCTAGAGCCATGACAGGGGGGGACTATGGCTACACCTTC
CSARAMTGGDYGYTF
>TRBJ2-7|TRBV6-5|many|NA
TGTGCCAGCAGTTATAAGGGGGGATCTTACGAGCAGTACTTC
CASSYKGGSYEQYF
>TRBJ2-7|TRBV2|many|TRBD2
TGTGCCAGCAGTCTAGAAGGACTAGCGGGGGGCTCCTACGAGCAGTACTTC
CASSLEGLAGGSYEQYF
>TRBJ1-1|TRBV12-3/TRBV12-4|many|TRBD1
TGTGCCAGCAGTTGGAGCCCCAGGGGGAGGGAAGCTTTCTTT
CASSWSPRGREAFF
>TRBJ2-5|TRBV10-2|few|NA
TGCGCCAGCAGTGCTCGGCAAGAGACCCAGTACTTC
CASSARQETQYF
>TRBJ1-6|TRBV18|many|NA
TGTGCCAGCTCGCCCCCGAGCAGGGACAATTCACCCCTCCACTTT
CASSPPSRDNSPLHF
>TRBJ1-2|TRBV6-1|many|NA
TGTGCCAGCAGTTTCGCGGGGGCGCTTACCTATGGCTACACCTTC
CASSFAGALTYGYTF
>TRBJ1-1|TRBV5-1|many|NA
TGCGCCAGCAGCTTGGCGCGCCAGGGGAAGGCCACTGAAGCTTTCTTT
CASSLARQGKATEAFF
>TRBJ1-1|TRBV7-9|many|NA
TGTGCCAGCAGCTTAGATAGGCTTAGAGCTTTCTTT
CASSLDRLRAFF
>TRBJ2-7|TRBV29-1|NA|TRBD1
TGCAGCGTGAGCCGGGACAGGGTGGACGAGCAGTACTTC
CSVSRDRVDEQYF
>TRBJ1-2|TRBV18|NA|NA
TGTGCCAGCTCATCATCCACTAATTTAGGGGACGGCTACACCTTC
CASSSSTNLGDGYTF
>TRBJ1-2|TRBV2|many|TRBD1
TGTGCCAGCAGTGAAGCTAGGACAGGGGGAGGCTATGGCTACACCTTC
CASSEARTGGGYGYTF
>TRBJ1-6|TRBV30|many|NA
TGTGCCTGGAGTGTCCTGAGCTATAATTCACCCCTCCACTTT
CAWSVLSYNSPLHF
>TRBJ2-3|TRBV5-1|NA|TRBD1
TGCGCCAGCAGCTTGGACTTCGACAGGGCAGATACGCAGTATTTT
CASSLDFDRADTQYF
>TRBJ2-1|TRBV27|many|TRBD1
TGTGCCAGCCGGGACGGACAGGGATTCAATGAGCAGTTCTTC
CASRDGQGFNEQFF
>TRBJ2-6|TRBV6-1|NA|NA
TGTGCCAGCAGTAGCACAAGCTCTGGGGCCAACGTCCTGACTTTC
CASSSTSSGANVLTF
>TRBJ1-1|TRBV28|many|NA
TGTGCCACCCGAGGACAGTACCTCACTGAAGCTTTCTTT
CATRGQYLTEAFF
>TRBJ2-3|TRBV5-1|many|TRBD2
TGCGCCAGCAGCTTGGGGACTAGCGCGTTCACAGATACGCAGTATTTT
CASSLGTSAFTDTQYF
>TRBJ2-7|TRBV18|few|NA
TGTGCCAGCTCACCATCGTTGCAGGTCACCTACGAGCAGTACTTC
CASSPSLQVTYEQYF
>TRBJ1-2|TRBV6-2/TRBV6-3|many|NA
TGTGCCAGCAGTTTGGGGGCAGATGGCTACACCTTC
CASSLGADGYTF
>TRBJ1-1|TRBV15|NA|NA
TGTGCCACCAGCAGAGATTTGTCGGGGAGAAACACTGAAGCTTTCTTT
CATSRDLSGRNTEAFF
>TRBJ1-2|TRBV27|few|NA
TGTGCCAGCAGTTTAGTGGGACAAAGAAACTATGGCTACACCTTC
CASSLVGQRNYGYTF
>TRBJ2-2|TRBV15|many|NA
TGTGCCACCAGCAGAGACAGGCGTTCTGGCGGGGAGCTGTTTTTT
CATSRDRRSGGELFF
>TRBJ2-1|TRBV5-1|few|TRBD1
TGCGCCAGCAGCTTGGGGGGACAGGGGGACAATGAGCAGTTCTTC
CASSLGGQGDNEQFF
>TRBJ2-2|TRBV12-3/TRBV12-4|few|NA
TGTGCCAGCAGGCGGACAGAGACCACCGGGGAGCTGTTTTTT
CASRRTETTGELFF